The 20 T cell receptor beta chains below were found in one sample sequenced in a study of T-cell reconstitution after alpha-beta-depleted transplantation in children. Preparation of the TCRbeta library used unique molecular identifiers. TCRdb independently ran MiXCR on the PCR reads; one entry per CDR3 protein. The sample lists over 200,000 distinct CDR3 sequences, approximately 10% seen once, with approximately 30% in the top ten. The sample in question was PBMCs, obtained before TCRalphabeta/CD19-depleted stem cell transplant. These receptor sequences come from a child younger than two with acute myeloid leukemia, due to receive a stem cell transplant.

The chain carries TRBV23-1 and TRBJ2-5; D is unclear. TRBV23-1 is an open reading frame whose function is uncertain. The V end lost 4 bases, the J end lost 4 bases, and 10 bases lay between the germline ends. This CDR3 has 13 amino acids. The CDR3, as DNA: TGCGCCAGCAGTCGTCGGGTTTTAGAGACCCAGTACTTC. Translating it yields CASSRRVLETQYF.

This clonotype was observed at least ten times. One end of the junction varies from germline; a read error may be responsible. The rearrangement links TRBV5-1 to TRBJ2-1; possible D gene TRBD2, 6 bases. The CDR3 is 16 amino acids. The germline gives CDR1 SGHRS, CDR2 YFSETQ. In DNA, the CDR3 is TGCGCCAGCAGCTTGACTCCCCGGGACTCCCACAATGAGCAGTTCTTC. It codes for CASSLTPRDSHNEQFF.

This clonotype was detected many times. The CDR3 region is CASSELGQGGDTQYF. DNA of the CDR3: TGCGCCAGCAGCGAATTAGGTCAGGGGGGAGATACGCAGTATTTT. The rearrangement joins TRBV5-1 to TRBJ2-3; tentative D call: TRBD1 (7 bases). V gave up 4 bases and J gave up 5 bases, with 17 bases separating them. CDR3 length: 15 amino acids. Looked up from germline, CDR1 is SGHRS and CDR2 is YFSETQ. Drawing the rest from reference TRBV5-1 and TRBJ2-3, the complete variable domain is KAGVTQTPRYLIKTRGQQVTLSCSPISGHRSVSWYQQTPGQGLQFLFEYFSETQRNKGNFPGRFSGRQFSNSRSEMNVSTLELGDSALYLCASSELGQGGDTQYFGPGTRLTVL.

The table lists this clonotype with a few counts. The CDR3 protein is CASSLGQAPYEQYF. In DNA, the CDR3 is TGTGCCAGCAGTTTAGGCCAGGCTCCCTACGAGCAGTACTTC. This chain joins TRBV28 and TRBJ2-7; no definite D call. V was clipped by 2 bases and J by 2 bases, with 10 bases between them. Germline V gives CDR1 MDHEN, CDR2 SYDVKM. The CDR3 consists of 14 residues.

This clonotype showed up many times. The chain links TRBV12-3 or TRBV12-4 to TRBJ1-5, with 10 nucleotides matching TRBD1. The CDR3 has 14 residues. After removal of 3 bases from V and 9 bases from J, the junction contained 5 bases not matched to a gene. Here the CDR3 reads CASSFGTGESPQHF. The DNA for the CDR3 is TGTGCCAGCAGTTTTGGGACAGGGGAATCGCCCCAGCATTTT.

This clonotype was seen ten or more times. V and J are TRBV3-1 and TRBJ1-5; D is ambiguous. Germline CDR1 LGHDT, CDR2 YNNKEL (reference sequence). Trimming shortened V by 0 bases and J by 0 bases, and 0 bases separated the two germline ends. CDR3 length: 13 amino acids. In nucleotides, the CDR3 is TGTGCCAGCAGCCAAGATAGCAATCAGCCCCAGCATTTT. Encoded protein: CASSQDSNQPQHF.

This clonotype was detected many times. CDR3 region: CASQSGDSAYEQYF. DNA for the CDR3: TGTGCCAGCCAAAGTGGGGACTCCGCCTACGAGCAGTACTTC. The chain carries TRBV7-9 and TRBJ2-7, with D perhaps matching TRBD2 (6 bases). CDR1 is SEHNR, CDR2 FQNEAQ, per germline (reference sequence). This CDR3 has 14 residues. Trimming cost V 8 bases and J 2 bases, with 16 bases left between them. The variable domain in full, completed from reference TRBV7-9 and TRBJ2-7, reads DTGVSQNPRHKITKRGQNVTFRCDPISEHNRLYWYRQTLGQGPEFLTYFQNEAQLEKSRLLSDRFSAERPKGSFSTLEIQRTEQGDSAMYLCASQSGDSAYEQYFGPGTRLTVT.

This clonotype appeared many times. The CDR3 loop is CSAREVRVDDEQYF. The CDR3 bases are TGCAGTGCTAGAGAAGTCAGGGTGGACGACGAGCAGTACTTC. This rearrangement joins TRBV20-1 to TRBJ2-7; TRBD1 might be the D (5 bases). The CDR3 contains 14 residues. The V end lost 0 bases, the J end lost 5 bases, and 14 bases lay between the germline ends. From germline, CDR1 is DFQATT and CDR2 SNEGSKA (reference sequence).

This clonotype was seen repeatedly, ten times or more. V gene TRBV20-1 combines with J gene TRBJ1-1; D gene uncertain. CDR3 length: 11 amino acids. Germline V gene lookup returns CDR1 DFQATT and CDR2 SNEGSKA (reference sequence). Trimming stripped 4 bases from V and 8 bases from J, with 11 bases between. The CDR3 nucleotides are TGCAGTGCTACCCATCCGGGAGAAGCTTTCTTT. It translates to CSATHPGEAFF.

This clonotype was observed at least ten times. CDR3 protein: CASSQPDTNTEAFF. The CDR3 DNA sequence: TGTGCCAGCAGCCAGCCGGACACAAACACTGAAGCTTTCTTT. The rearrangement uses TRBV3-1 and TRBJ1-1, with D possibly being TRBD1 (5 bases). Germline V CDR1 and CDR2: LGHDT, YNNKEL (reference sequence). The CDR3 runs to 14 residues. V was shortened by 3 bases and J by 2 bases, with 10 bases between the two germline ends.

This clonotype was counted many times. V and J are TRBV5-1 and TRBJ1-1; D is possibly TRBD1 (6 bases). The CDR3 length is 14 residues. CDR1 is SGHRS and CDR2 is YFSETQ in the germline V gene. V shed 4 bases and J shed 1 base, with 11 bases lying between them. CDR3 sequence (DNA): TGCGCCAGCAGCACGGGGACAAAGAACACTGAAGCTTTCTTT. Its protein product is CASSTGTKNTEAFF.

This clonotype was counted many times. The genes are TRBV12-3 or TRBV12-4 and TRBJ1-2, with TRBD1 identical over 8 bases. With 6 bases clipped from V and 4 bases from J, the junction kept 7 bases outside the gene matches. The CDR3 extends over 14 amino acids. This CDR3 reads CASSGGQGAYGYTF. Written as DNA, the CDR3 is TGTGCCAGCAGCGGCGGACAGGGCGCCTATGGCTACACCTTC.

This clonotype was seen at least ten times. The chain joins TRBV28 to TRBJ2-1; D is perhaps TRBD2 (6 bases). The V gene lost 7 bases and the J gene lost 7 bases, with 11 bases spanning the gap. Per germline, CDR1 MDHEN and CDR2 SYDVKM. The CDR3 is 12 residues long. The CDR3 DNA reads as TGTGCCAGCAATCCCGGGAGAAATGAGCAGTTCTTC. It yields the protein CASNPGRNEQFF.

This clonotype has ten or more counts. The chain joins TRBV25-1 to TRBJ1-6; 11 bases agree with TRBD1. Per the germline V gene, CDR1 is MGHDK and CDR2 is SYGVNS. V shed 11 bases, J shed 8 bases, and the junction held 5 bases outside the gene matches. The CDR3 spans 13 residues. The CDR3 reads CAEDRGRHSPLHF. In nucleotides, the CDR3 is TGTGCCGAGGACAGGGGGCGCCATTCACCCCTCCACTTT.

This clonotype was observed many times. V is TRBV12-3 or TRBV12-4 and J is TRBJ1-1; D not resolved. This CDR3 is 11 amino acids long. Trimming shortened V by 8 bases and J by 0 bases, and 4 bases separated the two germline ends. The CDR3 spells CASLVNTEAFF. The CDR3 DNA reads as TGTGCCAGCCTGGTGAACACTGAAGCTTTCTTT.

The CDR3 region is CSVEAQIGEAFF. CDR3 sequence (DNA): TGCAGCGTTGAGGCACAAATCGGGGAGGCTTTCTTT. The chain recombines TRBV29-1 with TRBJ1-1; unclear D gene. This CDR3 has 12 amino acids. Trimming cost V 3 bases and J 11 bases, with 16 bases left between them. Germline lookup yields CDR1 SQVTM and CDR2 ANQGSEA.

This clonotype has a handful of counts. The chain uses TRBV2 and TRBJ2-1, with TRBD2 matching over 7 bases. The CDR3 sequence is 15 residues long. Germline V gives CDR1 SNHLY, CDR2 FYNNEI. The junction had 2 bases not matched to a gene; V was cut back by 1 base and J by 2 bases. Here the CDR3 DNA reads TGTGCCAGCAGTGAAGGGACTAGTCCCTACAATGAGCAGTTCTTC. Translation: CASSEGTSPYNEQFF.

This chain uses TRBV5-5 with TRBJ1-5; D not resolved. The V and J ends lost 0 bases and 1 base respectively, with 5 bases between them. This CDR3 spans 14 amino acids. CDR1 and CDR2 from the germline V gene are SGHKS and YYEKEE (reference sequence). The CDR3 DNA sequence: TGTGCCAGCAGCTTGGGGGTGAGCAATCAGCCCCAGCATTTT. Protein product: CASSLGVSNQPQHF.

At least ten counts were recorded for this clonotype. The CDR3 DNA is TGCAGTGCTCCTCGGACTAGTGGATCCTACGAGCAGTACTTC. Translation gives CSAPRTSGSYEQYF. V gene TRBV20-1 combines with J gene TRBJ2-7, with 7 bases lining up with TRBD2. The junction had 8 bases not matched to a gene; V was cut back by 5 bases and J by 1 base. CDR1 and CDR2 from the germline V gene are DFQATT and SNEGSKA (reference sequence). The CDR3 is 14 amino acids.

This clonotype was seen many times. V gene TRBV28 combines with J gene TRBJ1-1; D gene uncertain. From germline, CDR1 is MDHEN and CDR2 SYDVKM. V lost 5 bases, J lost 0 bases, and 7 bases lay in between. The CDR3 runs 13 residues. The CDR3 spells CASSIQMNTEAFF. CDR3 nucleotides: TGTGCCAGCAGTATCCAGATGAACACTGAAGCTTTCTTT.